This T cell receptor beta chain was captured by sequencing in a study of control samples from healthy donors and cancer patients. Germline V gives CDR1 SGDLS, CDR2 YYNGEE. V was trimmed by 0 bases and J by 1 base, leaving 13 bases between them. CDR3 length: 16 residues. TCRdb's copy holds only in-frame clones and misses some; the assay was immunoSEQ multiplex PCR. The sample holds about 180,000 clones, 90% to 95% seen once. The TCR comes from a man younger than 45 in good health. The specimen was blood. V is TRBV9 and J is TRBJ1-1; a possible D gene is TRBD1 (6 bases). CDR3 sequence reads: CASSVEPLRGNTEAFF. The CDR3 nucleotides are TGTGCCAGCAGCGTAGAACCTCTCAGGGGGAACACTGAAGCTTTCTTT. Supplemented by reference TRBV9 and TRBJ1-1, the full variable domain reads DSGVTQTPKHLITATGQRVTLRCSPRSGDLSVYWYQQSLDQGLQFLIQYYNGEERAKGNILERFSAQQFPDLHSELNLSSLELGDSALYFCASSVEPLRGNTEAFFGQGTRLTVV.